The rows below give T cell receptor beta chains drawn from one sample of a study of shared clonotypes between healthy human individuals. Data came from immunoSEQ multiplex PCR; TCRdb stores just in-frame clones and leaves some out. The data hold approximately 1,500,000 clones, with roughly 96% observed a single time. Sequenced material: naive CD4+ T cells sorted from blood. The receptors derive from a young man in good health. The CDR3 runs from the conserved cysteine through the conserved F or W. A D gene is named only where the DNA matches it firmly. Size is omitted from some rows. Given values are once, few, many or a class for expanded clones.

clone_size: NA; j_call: TRBJ2-1; d_call: TRBD2; v_call: TRBV28; cdr3_nt: TGTGCCAGCACCCTATGGGTAGCGGGTACCTACAATGAGCAGTTCTTC; cdr3_aa: CASTLWVAGTYNEQFF
clone_size: NA; j_call: TRBJ2-5; d_call: TRBD1; v_call: TRBV5-4; cdr3_nt: TGTGCCAGCAGCTGGCTTGACAGGGAACTAGAGACCCAGTACTTC; cdr3_aa: CASSWLDRELETQYF
clone_size: once; j_call: TRBJ1-1; d_call: NA; v_call: TRBV11-2; cdr3_nt: TGTGCCAGCAGCTCCGTTCAGGGGCGCCTCCGTGAAGCTTTCTTT; cdr3_aa: CASSSVQGRLREAFF
clone_size: NA; j_call: TRBJ2-1; d_call: TRBD2; v_call: TRBV15; cdr3_nt: TGTGCCACCAGCAGGGACGAAGCGGGAGGGCTCTACAATGAGCAGTTCTTC; cdr3_aa: CATSRDEAGGLYNEQFF
clone_size: NA; j_call: TRBJ1-1; d_call: NA; v_call: TRBV5-1; cdr3_nt: TGCGCCAGCAGCTTGGGTGGACAGAACACTGAAGCTTTCTTT; cdr3_aa: CASSLGGQNTEAFF
clone_size: NA; j_call: TRBJ1-2; d_call: NA; v_call: TRBV28; cdr3_nt: TGTGCCAGCAGTTTATACGGCTACTATGGCTACACCTTC; cdr3_aa: CASSLYGYYGYTF
clone_size: once; j_call: TRBJ1-1; d_call: NA; v_call: TRBV12-5; cdr3_nt: TGTGCTAGTGGACAGGACCCCTGGGGCACTGAAGCTTTCTTT; cdr3_aa: CASGQDPWGTEAFF
clone_size: NA; j_call: TRBJ2-1; d_call: TRBD2; v_call: TRBV5-1; cdr3_nt: TGCGCCAGCAGCCATCCCGTTGGGCGGGAGGGAAGCTCCTACAATGAGCAGTTCTTC; cdr3_aa: CASSHPVGREGSSYNEQFF
clone_size: few; j_call: TRBJ2-7; d_call: NA; v_call: TRBV6-5; cdr3_nt: TGTGCCAGCAGTTACGCGAGGGACGGCGGCGAGCAGTACTTC; cdr3_aa: CASSYARDGGEQYF
clone_size: NA; j_call: TRBJ2-7; d_call: TRBD2; v_call: TRBV29-1; cdr3_nt: TGCAGCGTGGGGAGGGCCTTCGACGAGCAGTACTTC; cdr3_aa: CSVGRAFDEQYF
clone_size: NA; j_call: TRBJ2-7; d_call: TRBD2; v_call: TRBV4-3; cdr3_nt: TGCGCCAGCAGCCAAGTCAGACGGGAGGACTACGAGCAGTACTTC; cdr3_aa: CASSQVRREDYEQYF
clone_size: once; j_call: TRBJ1-5; d_call: NA; v_call: TRBV18; cdr3_nt: TGTGCCAGCTCACCAATCGGGACCGGCCAGCCCCAGCATTTT; cdr3_aa: CASSPIGTGQPQHF
clone_size: NA; j_call: TRBJ2-3; d_call: NA; v_call: TRBV18; cdr3_nt: TGTGCCAGCTCACCACCGCTCGACGCAGATACGCAGTATTTT; cdr3_aa: CASSPPLDADTQYF
clone_size: NA; j_call: TRBJ1-1; d_call: NA; v_call: TRBV11-2; cdr3_nt: TGTGCCAGCAGCTTAGTCGGCCCGGAAGCTTTCTTT; cdr3_aa: CASSLVGPEAFF
clone_size: NA; j_call: TRBJ2-1; d_call: TRBD2; v_call: TRBV28; cdr3_nt: TGTGCCAGCAGTTTACTGGGGCTAGCGGTCCACAATGAGCAGTTCTTC; cdr3_aa: CASSLLGLAVHNEQFF
clone_size: NA; j_call: TRBJ2-1; d_call: TRBD1; v_call: TRBV7-3; cdr3_nt: TGTGCCAGCAGCCGGACCGGGACAGGGGGCTATGAGCAGTTCTTC; cdr3_aa: CASSRTGTGGYEQFF
clone_size: NA; j_call: TRBJ2-5; d_call: NA; v_call: TRBV6-5; cdr3_nt: TGTGCCAGCAGTTACTTGCGACAGCTAAAAGAGACCCAGTACTTC; cdr3_aa: CASSYLRQLKETQYF
clone_size: NA; j_call: TRBJ1-1; d_call: NA; v_call: TRBV27; cdr3_nt: TGTGCCAGCAGTCCCCGACCGGGGGGGCTTGAAGCTTTCTTT; cdr3_aa: CASSPRPGGLEAFF
clone_size: NA; j_call: TRBJ2-5; d_call: TRBD1; v_call: TRBV29-1; cdr3_nt: TGCAGCGTAATCGGGACAGGGAGAAACTTC; cdr3_aa: CSVIGTGRNF
clone_size: NA; j_call: TRBJ2-2; d_call: NA; v_call: TRBV18; cdr3_nt: TGTGCCAGCTCACCTGCCGGGGAGCTGTTTTTT; cdr3_aa: CASSPAGELFF
clone_size: once; j_call: TRBJ1-5; d_call: NA; v_call: TRBV6-1; cdr3_nt: TGTGCCAGCTGTCACAGGGATGGCCAGCCCCAGCATTTT; cdr3_aa: CASCHRDGQPQHF
clone_size: NA; j_call: TRBJ2-1; d_call: NA; v_call: TRBV28; cdr3_nt: TGTGCCAGCAGTCCCCCCGGCCGAAGGGTTTACAATGAGCAGTTCTTC; cdr3_aa: CASSPPGRRVYNEQFF
clone_size: once; j_call: TRBJ2-4; d_call: TRBD1; v_call: TRBV25-1; cdr3_nt: TGTGCCAGCAGTGAAACAGGGGACATTCAGTACTTC; cdr3_aa: CASSETGDIQYF
clone_size: NA; j_call: TRBJ2-3; d_call: TRBD2; v_call: TRBV5-1; cdr3_nt: TGCGCCAGCAGTGGGCCAGCGGGGGGTACGCAGTATTTT; cdr3_aa: CASSGPAGGTQYF
clone_size: NA; j_call: TRBJ2-5; d_call: NA; v_call: TRBV19; cdr3_nt: TGTGCCAGTAGTATCGGGACTTTCAAGGAGACCCAGTACTTC; cdr3_aa: CASSIGTFKETQYF
clone_size: NA; j_call: TRBJ1-2; d_call: TRBD1; v_call: TRBV20-1; cdr3_nt: TGCAGTGCTAGCCGACAGGGAGGCTACACCTTC; cdr3_aa: CSASRQGGYTF
clone_size: NA; j_call: TRBJ2-7; d_call: NA; v_call: TRBV18; cdr3_nt: TGTGCCAGCTCACCTTTAGGGAGCTCCTACGAGCAGTACTTC; cdr3_aa: CASSPLGSSYEQYF
clone_size: once; j_call: TRBJ1-3; d_call: TRBD1; v_call: TRBV4-2; cdr3_nt: TGTGCCAGCAGCCGGGACAGCCGCTCCTCTGGAAACACCATATATTTT; cdr3_aa: CASSRDSRSSGNTIYF
clone_size: NA; j_call: TRBJ2-3; d_call: NA; v_call: TRBV18; cdr3_nt: TGTGCCAGCAAGATAGTGGATACGCAGTATTTT; cdr3_aa: CASKIVDTQYF
clone_size: NA; j_call: TRBJ1-3; d_call: NA; v_call: TRBV7-8; cdr3_nt: TGTGCCAGCAGGCAAACACAGGGCCCTGGAAACACCATATATTTT; cdr3_aa: CASRQTQGPGNTIYF
clone_size: NA; j_call: TRBJ2-1; d_call: NA; v_call: TRBV18; cdr3_nt: TGTGCCAGCTCACCCCGAGTTGGGCCTGAGTCTTACAATGAGCAGTTCTTC; cdr3_aa: CASSPRVGPESYNEQFF
clone_size: NA; j_call: TRBJ2-1; d_call: NA; v_call: TRBV10-3; cdr3_nt: TGTGCCACCCTGGAAGCAGGGGTGTTTAATGAGCAGTTCTTC; cdr3_aa: CATLEAGVFNEQFF
clone_size: NA; j_call: TRBJ2-7; d_call: NA; v_call: TRBV6-5; cdr3_nt: TGTGCCAGCAGTTACTCGCTAGCAGCCTACGAGCAGTACTTC; cdr3_aa: CASSYSLAAYEQYF
clone_size: NA; j_call: TRBJ1-5; d_call: TRBD1; v_call: TRBV18; cdr3_nt: TGTGCCAGCTCACCACAGGGACAGGATAGCAATCAGCCCCAGCATTTT; cdr3_aa: CASSPQGQDSNQPQHF
clone_size: NA; j_call: TRBJ2-3; d_call: TRBD2; v_call: TRBV25-1; cdr3_nt: TGTGCCAGCAGGACCGCCGGGACTAGCGACCGCACAGATACGCAGTATTTT; cdr3_aa: CASRTAGTSDRTDTQYF
clone_size: once; j_call: TRBJ2-6; d_call: TRBD1; v_call: TRBV25-1; cdr3_nt: TGTGCCAGCAGTGTAACAGGGGGGTCTGGGGCCAACGTCCTGACTTTC; cdr3_aa: CASSVTGGSGANVLTF
clone_size: NA; j_call: TRBJ2-5; d_call: NA; v_call: TRBV7-8; cdr3_nt: TGTGCCAGCAGCTTATTGTCAGCAAAAGAGACCCAGTACTTC; cdr3_aa: CASSLLSAKETQYF
clone_size: NA; j_call: TRBJ2-7; d_call: NA; v_call: TRBV5-1; cdr3_nt: TGCGCCAGCAGCTTGGGACAGCATGGGCCCTACGAGCAGTACTTC; cdr3_aa: CASSLGQHGPYEQYF
clone_size: NA; j_call: TRBJ1-2; d_call: TRBD1; v_call: TRBV5-1; cdr3_nt: TGCGCCAGCAGCTTACTCGGACAGGAGGGCTATGGCTACACCTTC; cdr3_aa: CASSLLGQEGYGYTF
clone_size: once; j_call: TRBJ1-5; d_call: TRBD1; v_call: TRBV27; cdr3_nt: TGTGCCAGCACTAAAACAGGGGGCGCGGGACAGCCCCAGCATTTT; cdr3_aa: CASTKTGGAGQPQHF
clone_size: once; j_call: TRBJ2-3; d_call: TRBD2; v_call: TRBV9; cdr3_nt: TGTGCCAGCAGCGTAGATCGAGCGGGAGGCAGGGATACGCAGTATTTT; cdr3_aa: CASSVDRAGGRDTQYF
clone_size: NA; j_call: TRBJ2-1; d_call: NA; v_call: TRBV18; cdr3_nt: TGTGCCAGCTCACCATTCTCGGGTACTAGCTCCTACAATGAGCAGTTCTTC; cdr3_aa: CASSPFSGTSSYNEQFF
clone_size: once; j_call: TRBJ2-7; d_call: NA; v_call: TRBV5-1; cdr3_nt: TGCGCCAGCAGCTCACCAGACAGAAACTACGAGCAGTACTTC; cdr3_aa: CASSSPDRNYEQYF
clone_size: NA; j_call: TRBJ2-3; d_call: TRBD1; v_call: TRBV7-2; cdr3_nt: TGTGCCAGCAGCTCCTCATGGGACAGCCATACGCAGTATTTT; cdr3_aa: CASSSSWDSHTQYF
clone_size: NA; j_call: TRBJ2-1; d_call: TRBD2; v_call: TRBV19; cdr3_nt: TGTGCCAGTACGGGGCTAGCGGGTAGCTCCTACAATGAGCAGTTCTTC; cdr3_aa: CASTGLAGSSYNEQFF
clone_size: NA; j_call: TRBJ2-2; d_call: TRBD1; v_call: TRBV11-2; cdr3_nt: TGTGCCAGCAGCCAGACAGGGGTGGGCGGGGAGCTGTTTTTT; cdr3_aa: CASSQTGVGGELFF
clone_size: NA; j_call: TRBJ2-3; d_call: NA; v_call: TRBV5-1; cdr3_nt: TGCGCCAGCAGCTTAGTTGAGGAGACGCAGTATTTT; cdr3_aa: CASSLVEETQYF
clone_size: NA; j_call: TRBJ2-5; d_call: NA; v_call: TRBV19; cdr3_nt: TGTGCCAGTAGTAGACGGGGAGAGACCCAGTACTTC; cdr3_aa: CASSRRGETQYF
clone_size: NA; j_call: TRBJ2-2; d_call: NA; v_call: TRBV2; cdr3_nt: TGTGCCAGCAGTTACCCGTTGGGGGGCGGCACCGGGGAGCTGTTTTTT; cdr3_aa: CASSYPLGGGTGELFF
clone_size: NA; j_call: TRBJ2-1; d_call: NA; v_call: TRBV5-1; cdr3_nt: TGCGCCAGCAGCTTGGGGGCCTACAATGAGCAGTTCTTC; cdr3_aa: CASSLGAYNEQFF
clone_size: NA; j_call: TRBJ1-5; d_call: TRBD1; v_call: TRBV7-2; cdr3_nt: TGTGCCAGCAGCACCAGGGGGTGGGGGAATCAGCCCCAGCATTTT; cdr3_aa: CASSTRGWGNQPQHF
clone_size: NA; j_call: TRBJ1-1; d_call: NA; v_call: TRBV4-1; cdr3_nt: TGCGCCAGCAGCCAAGATCGGAAGGGAAGGGGCACTGAAGCTTTCTTT; cdr3_aa: CASSQDRKGRGTEAFF
clone_size: NA; j_call: TRBJ2-2; d_call: NA; v_call: TRBV11-2; cdr3_nt: TGTGCCAGCAGCTTAGGGAAGGGTTTGAACGGGGAGCTGTTTTTT; cdr3_aa: CASSLGKGLNGELFF
clone_size: NA; j_call: TRBJ1-5; d_call: TRBD1; v_call: TRBV6-1; cdr3_nt: TGTGCCAGCAGAGGGGGCAGGGGAAGCAATCAGCCCCAGCATTTT; cdr3_aa: CASRGGRGSNQPQHF
clone_size: NA; j_call: TRBJ2-5; d_call: TRBD1; v_call: TRBV5-4; cdr3_nt: TGTGCCAGCAGCCCGGGACAGGGGGTTACCCAAGAGACCCAGTACTTC; cdr3_aa: CASSPGQGVTQETQYF
clone_size: NA; j_call: TRBJ1-1; d_call: NA; v_call: TRBV11-2; cdr3_nt: TGTGCCAGCAGCTTGAACACAGCCCAACACTTATTGAACACTGAAGCTTTCTTT; cdr3_aa: CASSLNTAQHLLNTEAFF
clone_size: NA; j_call: TRBJ2-7; d_call: NA; v_call: TRBV5-4; cdr3_nt: TGTGCCAGCAGCTTTAAGGGGGCCTACGAGCAGTACTTC; cdr3_aa: CASSFKGAYEQYF
clone_size: NA; j_call: TRBJ1-2; d_call: NA; v_call: TRBV6-5; cdr3_nt: TGTGCCAGCAGTGGGCACCCCCAGAACTATGGCTACACCTTC; cdr3_aa: CASSGHPQNYGYTF
clone_size: NA; j_call: TRBJ1-4; d_call: NA; v_call: TRBV10-3; cdr3_nt: TGTGCCACACAGGGTTCGGATCGTAATGAAAAACTGTTTTTT; cdr3_aa: CATQGSDRNEKLFF